This T cell receptor (beta chain) was captured by sequencing in a study of T cell responses to AZD1222 COVID-19 vaccine. Overall study results and limits: Spike-specific TCR breadth rose after two AZD1222 doses, and depth rose as well. Spike-wide vaccine-associated CD4 TCRs dominated at 160-218 and 743-854.

Here immunoSEQ multiplex PCR was the method, and the copy in TCRdb shows in-frame clones only, minus some. Of just under 90,000 clones listed, approximately 85% were seen once; the top ten hold around 5.8%. V gave up 4 bases and J gave up 7 bases; unmatched junction bases: 7. The CDR3 is 14 residues long. The germline V gene encodes CDR1 LNHDA and CDR2 SQIVND (reference sequence). Concerning this clone itself: What it recognizes is unknown.

The TCR sequence derives from an adult in good health. Sequenced material: peripheral blood, taken on day 0 of AZD1222 vaccination. J is TRBJ1-1 and V is TRBV19; TRBD1 agrees at 9 bases. CDR3 region: CASSTGQGFVEAFF. Here the CDR3 DNA reads TGTGCCAGTAGTACTGGACAGGGGTTTGTTGAAGCTTTCTTT. Full variable domain (remainder filled in from reference TRBV19 and TRBJ1-1): DGGITQSPKYLFRKEGQNVTLSCEQNLNHDAMYWYRQDPGQGLRLIYYSQIVNDFQKGDIAEGYSVSREKKESFPLTVTSAQKNPTAFYLCASSTGQGFVEAFFGQGTRLTVV.